This T cell receptor (beta chain) comes out of a study of cytomegalovirus exposure and HLA in healthy donors. Regarding the study as a whole: TCR beta sequences reportedly predicted most subjects' HLA-A and HLA-B alleles accurately. 87-base-pair reads could not separate some V segments, including TRBV6-2 and TRBV6-3.

In the PCR, 60 Vbeta and 13 Jbeta primers were used. Libraries were prepared by immunoSEQ multiplex PCR; TCRdb keeps only in-frame clonotypes and omits some of them. The data contain more than 150,000 clones, roughly 77% of them singletons. With regard to this clone: Its antigen is not identified.

The CDR3 spans 13 residues. Between the trimmed V and J ends, which lost 5 bases and 10 bases, there was a span of 18 bases. The germline CDR1 and CDR2 sequences are MNHEY and SVGAGI. The donors comprised healthy bone marrow donors. The TCR originated in a woman aged 30 to 39 in good health and CMV-seronegative. The sample was PBMCs. V usage is TRBV6-5 and J usage is TRBJ2-7; tentative D call: TRBD2 (7 bases). This CDR3 reads CASSTMRGGLQYF. DNA of the CDR3: TGTGCCAGCAGTACAATGAGGGGGGGTCTTCAGTACTTC.